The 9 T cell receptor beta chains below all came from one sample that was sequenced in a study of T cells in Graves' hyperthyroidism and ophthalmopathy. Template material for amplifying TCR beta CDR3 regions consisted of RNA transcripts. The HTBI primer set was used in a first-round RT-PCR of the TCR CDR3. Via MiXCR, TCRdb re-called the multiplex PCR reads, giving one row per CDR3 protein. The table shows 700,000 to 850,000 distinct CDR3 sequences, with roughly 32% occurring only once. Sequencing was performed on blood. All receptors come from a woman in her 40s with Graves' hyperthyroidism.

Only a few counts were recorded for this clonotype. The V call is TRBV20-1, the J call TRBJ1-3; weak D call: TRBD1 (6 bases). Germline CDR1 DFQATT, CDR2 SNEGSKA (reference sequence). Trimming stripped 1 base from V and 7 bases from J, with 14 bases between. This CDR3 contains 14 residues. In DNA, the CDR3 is TGCAGTGCTAGAGTCTCAGGGGATGAGAACACCATATATTTT. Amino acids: CSARVSGDENTIYF.

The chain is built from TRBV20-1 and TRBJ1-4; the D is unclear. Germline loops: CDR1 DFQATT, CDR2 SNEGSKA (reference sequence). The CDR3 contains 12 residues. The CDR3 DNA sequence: TGCAGAACGGGAGGAGGGATTGAAAAACTGTTTTTT. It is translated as CRTGGGIEKLFF.

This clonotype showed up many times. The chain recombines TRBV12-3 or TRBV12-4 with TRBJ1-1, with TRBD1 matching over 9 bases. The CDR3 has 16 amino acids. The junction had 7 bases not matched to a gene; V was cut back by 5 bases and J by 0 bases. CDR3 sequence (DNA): TGTGCCAGCAGTCCGCGGGACAGGGACTTGAACACTGAAGCTTTCTTT. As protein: CASSPRDRDLNTEAFF.

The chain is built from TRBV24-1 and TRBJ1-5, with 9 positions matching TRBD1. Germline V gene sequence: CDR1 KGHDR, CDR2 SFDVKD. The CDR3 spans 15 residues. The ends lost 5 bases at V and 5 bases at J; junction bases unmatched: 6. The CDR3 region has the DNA TGTGCCACCAGTGCCGGACAGGGGTGGTATCAGCCCCAGCATTTT. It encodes CATSAGQGWYQPQHF.

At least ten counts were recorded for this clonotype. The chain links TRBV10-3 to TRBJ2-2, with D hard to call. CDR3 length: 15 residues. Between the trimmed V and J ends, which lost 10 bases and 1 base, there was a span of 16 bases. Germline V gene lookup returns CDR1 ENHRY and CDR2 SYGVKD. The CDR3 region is CATLLTGENTGELFF. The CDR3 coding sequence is TGTGCCACACTGTTGACTGGAGAGAACACCGGGGAGCTGTTTTTT.

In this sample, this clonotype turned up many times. CDR3: CSVERDSLVGGYTF. The CDR3 DNA is TGCAGCGTTGAAAGGGACAGTCTCGTGGGAGGCTACACCTTC. This chain uses TRBV29-1 with TRBJ1-2; TRBD1 matches at 7 bases. The CDR3 is 14 residues long. Germline V gene sequence: CDR1 SQVTM, CDR2 ANQGSEA. The J segment lost 8 bases and the V segment lost 2 bases, leaving 11 bases of the junction unmatched.

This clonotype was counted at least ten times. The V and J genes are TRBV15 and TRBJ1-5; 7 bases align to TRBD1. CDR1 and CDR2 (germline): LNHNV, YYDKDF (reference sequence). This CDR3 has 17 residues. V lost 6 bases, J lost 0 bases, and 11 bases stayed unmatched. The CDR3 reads CATRRGQPPYSNQPQHF. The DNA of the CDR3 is TGTGCCACCAGACGGGGACAGCCCCCCTATAGCAATCAGCCCCAGCATTTT.

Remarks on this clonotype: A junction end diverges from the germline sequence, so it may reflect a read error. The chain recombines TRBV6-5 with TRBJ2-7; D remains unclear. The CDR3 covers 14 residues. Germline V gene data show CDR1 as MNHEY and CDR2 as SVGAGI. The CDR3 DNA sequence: TGTGCCAGCAGTTTCACAGCAGGCTCCTACGAGCAGTGCTTC. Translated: CASSFTAGSYEQCF.

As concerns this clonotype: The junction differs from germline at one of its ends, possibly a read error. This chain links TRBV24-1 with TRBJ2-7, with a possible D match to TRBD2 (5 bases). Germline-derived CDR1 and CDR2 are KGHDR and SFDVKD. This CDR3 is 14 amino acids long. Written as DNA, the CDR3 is TGTGCCAGCAGTTTCCATGGGAGTGCGGACGAGCAGTACTTC. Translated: CASSFHGSADEQYF.